Listed here is a single T cell receptor (beta chain). This CDR3 contains 13 residues. The germline V and J ends were trimmed by 4 bases and 1 base, with 4 bases remaining between them. The V gene's germline CDR1 is SGHAT and CDR2 FQNNGV. This sample stems from a study of shared clonotypes between healthy human individuals. The repertoire was sequenced with immunoSEQ multiplex PCR; TCRdb's copy has only in-frame clones and lacks some. This table has approximately 1.4 million clones, around 98% appearing once. Source material: naive CD4+ T cells sorted from blood. Regarding subset: CD45RA+ positively selected. The receptor was isolated from a man younger than 40 in good health. V gene TRBV11-2 combines with J gene TRBJ2-2, with D hard to call. The DNA of the CDR3 is TGTGCCAGCAGCTCCGTGAACACCGGGGAGCTGTTTTTT. Translating gives CASSSVNTGELFF.